This T cell receptor (beta chain) comes out of a study of lymphopenia after photon versus proton radiotherapy. Trimming took 1 base from V and 3 from J, leaving 4 bases between them. Germline assignment: CDR1 SNHLY and CDR2 FYNNEI. This CDR3 has 13 residues. Points from the study as a whole: Authors raise, but do not show, better survival with proton therapy. Post-nadir diversity loss with photons came from oligoclonal expansion, particularly CD8+ Temra cells. Under photons, naive T cells and diversity fell while effector/memory populations rose.

To note about this clone: Its antigen is as yet unknown.

Measured with immunoSEQ multiplex PCR; TCRdb has only the in-frame clones, and not every one. This repertoire shows approximately 71,000 clones, approximately 91% found once; its top ten account for approximately 2.6%. The rearrangement uses TRBV2 and TRBJ1-5; no clear D gene. The clonotype comes from a woman in her seventies with pancreatic cancer. Sequencing was performed on peripheral blood, taken from a patient treated with photon-based radiotherapy. CDR3 sequence (DNA): TGTGCCAGCAGTGAAGACAACAATCAGCCCCAGCATTTT. This translates into CASSEDNNQPQHF. The variable domain in full, with the rest retrieved from reference TRBV2 and TRBJ1-5, is EPEVTQTPSHQVTQMGQEVILRCVPISNHLYFYWYRQILGQKVEFLVSFYNNEISEKSEIFDDQFSVERPDGSNFTLKIRSTKLEDSAMYFCASSEDNNQPQHFGDGTRLSIL.